These T cell receptor beta chains were read from a single sample in a study of shared clonotypes between healthy human individuals. Profiled with immunoSEQ multiplex PCR; TCRdb holds only in-frame clones, not every one. The sample holds millions of clones, 95% seen once. The sequenced material came from naive CD4+ T cells sorted from blood. These receptors were taken from a man between 18 and 29 years old in good health. Both conserved end residues are part of each CDR3. A D gene is named only where the DNA matches it firmly. Not every row has a clone size; where given, it reads once, few, many or a size class.

V gene	D gene	clone size	J gene	CDR3 protein	CDR3 DNA
TRBV11-2	TRBD1	once	TRBJ2-7	CASSLGGTGAYEQYF	TGTGCCAGCAGCTTGGGGGGGACAGGGGCCTACGAGCAGTACTTC
TRBV19	.	.	TRBJ2-4	CASQDGSIAKNIQYF	TGTGCCAGCCAGGACGGATCGATAGCCAAAAACATTCAGTACTTC
TRBV6-5	.	once	TRBJ2-7	CASQRAGYPTYEQYF	TGTGCCAGCCAAAGGGCTGGATACCCTACCTACGAGCAGTACTTC
TRBV25-1	.	.	TRBJ1-4	CASSATGTVNEKLFF	TGTGCCAGCAGTGCGACCGGGACCGTTAATGAAAAACTGTTTTTT
TRBV7-8	.	.	TRBJ1-4	CASSSATNEKLFF	TGTGCCAGCAGCTCCGCAACTAATGAAAAACTGTTTTTT
TRBV27	.	.	TRBJ2-7	CASSPHAGRNEQYF	TGTGCCAGCAGTCCCCATGCGGGAAGGAACGAGCAGTACTTC
TRBV28	.	.	TRBJ2-7	CASSLEGHSYEQYF	TGTGCCAGCAGTTTAGAGGGACACTCCTACGAGCAGTACTTC
TRBV5-4	TRBD1	.	TRBJ1-2	CASSLAEGQGKYYGYTF	TGTGCCAGCAGCTTGGCCGAAGGACAGGGAAAGTACTATGGCTACACCTTC
TRBV6-6	.	.	TRBJ2-7	CASSYLEGSYEQYF	TGTGCCAGCAGTTACCTGGAAGGATCTTACGAGCAGTACTTC
TRBV6-6	TRBD1	.	TRBJ2-5	CASSYSKTGGKETQYF	TGTGCCAGCAGTTACTCGAAGACAGGGGGCAAAGAGACCCAGTACTTC
TRBV6-1	TRBD2	.	TRBJ2-7	CASSKGTSGAYEQYF	TGTGCCAGCAGTAAAGGGACTAGCGGAGCCTACGAGCAGTACTTC
TRBV7-2	.	.	TRBJ2-6	CASSFDRLSPGANVLTF	TGTGCCAGCAGCTTTGACCGTCTCTCCCCTGGGGCCAACGTCCTGACTTTC
TRBV5-1	TRBD1	once	TRBJ1-2	CASSSRTGEANGYTF	TGCGCCAGCAGCTCCAGGACAGGCGAGGCGAATGGCTACACCTTC
TRBV18	.	once	TRBJ1-2	CASSPSGGYGYTF	TGTGCCAGCTCCCCATCGGGCGGCTATGGCTACACCTTC
TRBV6-4	.	.	TRBJ1-5	CASSVSANQPQHF	TGTGCCAGCAGTGTCTCCGCGAATCAGCCCCAGCATTTT
TRBV7-2	.	.	TRBJ2-3	CASSTHGTPPIRQYF	TGTGCCAGCAGCACCCACGGGACCCCACCTATACGGCAGTATTTT
TRBV7-2	.	.	TRBJ1-2	CASSLNRVDGYTF	TGTGCCAGCAGCTTAAATAGGGTCGATGGCTACACCTTC
TRBV5-6	.	.	TRBJ2-7	CASSSQGYEQYF	TGTGCCAGCAGCTCTCAGGGCTACGAGCAGTACTTC
TRBV12-5	.	.	TRBJ2-5	CASGLNSGETQYF	TGTGCTAGTGGCTTAAATAGCGGAGAGACCCAGTACTTC
TRBV18	TRBD1	.	TRBJ1-1	CASSPPNHQGDRSLQAFF	TGTGCCAGCTCACCCCCAAATCATCAGGGGGACAGGTCTCTCCAAGCTTTCTTT
TRBV11-2	TRBD2	once	TRBJ2-2	CASSPRGKTSGANTGELFF	TGTGCCAGCAGCCCCAGGGGGAAGACTAGCGGGGCGAACACCGGGGAGCTGTTTTTT
TRBV4-3	.	.	TRBJ2-1	CASSLGETVSYNEQFF	TGCGCCAGCAGCCTGGGGGAGACTGTCTCCTACAATGAGCAGTTCTTC
TRBV11-2	.	.	TRBJ1-2	CASSNLGKANYGYTF	TGTGCCAGCAGCAACCTGGGGAAGGCTAACTATGGCTACACCTTC
TRBV11-2	TRBD1	.	TRBJ1-3	CASSTQAGGVSGNTIYF	TGTGCCAGCAGCACCCAGGCAGGGGGGGTCTCTGGAAACACCATATATTTT
TRBV6-1	.	.	TRBJ1-5	CASSERVNQPQHF	TGTGCCAGCAGTGAGAGGGTGAATCAGCCCCAGCATTTT
TRBV9	TRBD1	.	TRBJ2-2	CASSVRGQGGELFF	TGTGCCAGCAGCGTCAGGGGGCAAGGCGGGGAGCTGTTTTTT
TRBV20-1	.	.	TRBJ2-5	CSGEVETQYF	TGCAGTGGGGAGGTAGAGACCCAGTACTTC
TRBV13	.	.	TRBJ2-7	CASSLAGESYEQYF	TGTGCCAGCAGCTTAGCGGGAGAGTCCTACGAGCAGTACTTC
TRBV5-5	.	once	TRBJ1-1	CASSLYTGSGPEAFF	TGTGCCAGCAGCTTGTACACAGGGTCAGGCCCGGAAGCTTTCTTT
TRBV6-5	TRBD1	.	TRBJ2-1	CASSYDRVNEQFF	TGTGCCAGCAGTTACGACAGGGTCAATGAGCAGTTCTTC
TRBV18	.	few	TRBJ1-6	CASPPDGGDALNSPLHF	TGTGCCAGCCCACCGGATGGGGGCGATGCCCTCAATTCACCCCTCCACTTT
TRBV7-2	.	.	TRBJ1-2	CASSLGRSNYGYTF	TGTGCCAGCAGCTTAGGGAGATCTAACTATGGCTACACCTTC
TRBV6-1	.	.	TRBJ2-2	CASRPQGTGELFF	TGTGCCAGCAGGCCGCAGGGAACCGGGGAGCTGTTTTTT
TRBV4-1	.	.	TRBJ1-5	CASSPSIYRGAVFGQPQHF	TGCGCCAGCAGCCCAAGTATCTATCGGGGGGCGGTGTTCGGTCAGCCCCAGCATTTT
TRBV2	.	.	TRBJ2-3	CASTWHDTQYF	TGTGCCAGCACCTGGCACGATACGCAGTATTTT
TRBV30	.	.	TRBJ1-3	CAWTVENSGNTIYF	TGTGCCTGGACAGTGGAGAACTCTGGAAACACCATATATTTT
TRBV14	.	.	TRBJ2-1	CASSQESLTPQQFF	TGTGCCAGCAGCCAAGAAAGTTTAACACCTCAGCAGTTCTTC
TRBV9	.	.	TRBJ1-2	CASSSNPTNYGYTF	TGTGCCAGCAGCTCGAATCCGACTAACTATGGCTACACCTTC
TRBV30	TRBD1	once	TRBJ2-7	CAWIHRGTYEQYF	TGTGCCTGGATTCACAGGGGCACCTACGAGCAGTACTTC
TRBV5-1	.	.	TRBJ2-5	CASSLNFRETQYF	TGCGCCAGCAGCTTGAATTTTCGGGAGACCCAGTACTTC
TRBV9	.	.	TRBJ2-3	CASSVGGNGADTQYF	TGTGCCAGCAGCGTCGGTGGGAATGGGGCAGATACGCAGTATTTT
TRBV7-2	TRBD1	.	TRBJ2-2	CASSQQGGTGELFF	TGTGCCAGCAGCCAACAGGGGGGCACCGGGGAGCTGTTTTTT
TRBV6-1	.	.	TRBJ2-5	CASSASSATQYF	TGTGCCAGCAGTGCTAGCAGTGCGACCCAGTACTTC
TRBV28	.	.	TRBJ1-2	CASSTVNYGYTF	TGTGCCAGCTCGACGGTGAACTATGGCTACACCTTC
TRBV28	TRBD2	.	TRBJ2-7	CASSRGEFTYEQYF	TGTGCCAGCAGCCGGGGGGAATTTACTTACGAGCAGTACTTC
TRBV6-1	TRBD1	.	TRBJ2-1	CASTGTVYNEQFF	TGTGCCAGCACAGGGACAGTCTACAATGAGCAGTTCTTC
TRBV27	.	.	TRBJ2-5	CASSLYISGETQYF	TGTGCCAGCAGTCTCTATATTAGTGGGGAGACCCAGTACTTC
TRBV19	TRBD2	.	TRBJ2-1	CASIPTLAGGRNEQFF	TGTGCCAGTATTCCAACTCTAGCGGGAGGTCGCAATGAGCAGTTCTTC
TRBV12-5	TRBD2	.	TRBJ2-7	CATLAGAYEQYF	TGTGCTACGCTAGCGGGAGCCTACGAGCAGTACTTC
TRBV6-5	.	.	TRBJ2-7	CASSFGKGRYEQYF	TGTGCCAGCAGTTTTGGTAAAGGGAGGTACGAGCAGTACTTC
TRBV6-4	.	.	TRBJ2-2	CASSTSSRAGELFF	TGTGCCAGCAGCACCAGCAGCAGGGCCGGGGAGCTGTTTTTT
TRBV7-9	.	.	TRBJ2-7	CASSLATVEQYF	TGTGCCAGCAGCTTAGCGACAGTCGAGCAGTACTTC
TRBV4-1	.	.	TRBJ1-1	CASSPAMGRGNTEAFF	TGCGCCAGCAGCCCGGCCATGGGGCGGGGGAACACTGAAGCTTTCTTT
TRBV9	.	.	TRBJ1-1	CASSLRAGLNTEAFF	TGTGCCAGCAGCCTCCGGGCAGGCCTGAACACTGAAGCCTTCTTT